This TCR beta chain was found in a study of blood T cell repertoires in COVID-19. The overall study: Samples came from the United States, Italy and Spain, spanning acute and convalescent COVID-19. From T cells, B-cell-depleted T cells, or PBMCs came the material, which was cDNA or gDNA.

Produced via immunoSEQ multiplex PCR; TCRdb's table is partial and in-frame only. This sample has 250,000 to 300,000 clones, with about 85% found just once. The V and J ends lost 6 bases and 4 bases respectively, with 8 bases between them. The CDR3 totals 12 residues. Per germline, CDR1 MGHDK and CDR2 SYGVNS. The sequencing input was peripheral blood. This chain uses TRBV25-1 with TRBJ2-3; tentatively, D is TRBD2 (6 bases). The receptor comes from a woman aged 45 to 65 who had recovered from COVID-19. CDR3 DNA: TGTGCCAGCAGCCCGGGGGCAGATACGCAGTATTTT. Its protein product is CASSPGADTQYF.